The 7 T cell receptor beta chains below come from one sample, sequenced in a study of regulatory T cells in long-lasting Graves disease. The TCR beta library used iRepertoire HTBI primers with Arm-PCR amplification of CDR3. TCRdb analysed the multiplex PCR reads with MiXCR anew, one entry per CDR3 protein. The sample has 200,000 to 300,000 distinct CDR3 sequences, around 20% seen once; the top ten hold approximately 15%. Time point described: newly diagnosed GD, antithyroid drugs for less than 3 months. After RNA was extracted from PBMCs, the TCR library was made from it. Material: peripheral blood mononuclear cells (PBMCs), obtained at new diagnosis, from a patient treated with antithyroid drugs. The receptors come from a female donor with Graves disease.

Points on this clonotype: This likely stems from a read error, as it lies one base from a far larger clone. J is TRBJ2-7 and V is TRBV7-9; D is perhaps TRBD2 (5 bases). The CDR3 has 15 amino acids. The V end was cut by 5 bases, the J end by 3 bases, with 17 bases between. The germline V gene encodes CDR1 SEHNR and CDR2 FQNEAQ (reference sequence). DNA of the CDR3: TGTGCCAGCAGCCGCAGACGGGATTGGGACTACGAGCAGTACTTC. Protein: CASSRRRDWDYEQYF. The full variable domain, with the rest looked up from reference TRBV7-9 and TRBJ2-7, is DTGVSQNPRHKITKRGQNVTFRCDPISEHNRLYWYRQTLGQGPEFLTYFQNEAQLEKSRLLSDRFSAERPKGSFSTLEIQRTEQGDSAMYLCASSRRRDWDYEQYFGPGTRLTVT.

This clonotype was counted ten times or more. This sequence joins TRBV20-1 and TRBJ2-1, with unresolved D. The CDR3 is 11 residues long. V was trimmed by 4 bases and J by 3 bases, leaving 4 bases between them. CDR1 and CDR2 (germline): DFQATT, SNEGSKA (reference sequence). The CDR3 bases are TGCAGTGCTAACTACTACAATGAGCAGTTCTTC. This encodes CSANYYNEQFF.

This clonotype was seen more than once but under ten times. J is TRBJ1-4 and V is TRBV6-2 or TRBV6-3, with 9 positions matching TRBD1. The germline gives CDR1 MNHEY, CDR2 SVGEGT. Trimming cost V 9 bases and J 10 bases; bases outside gene matches: 6. The CDR3 spans 12 residues. The CDR3 nucleotides are TGTGCCAGTAGGACAGGGGAGGGAAAACTGTTTTTT. Amino acid sequence: CASRTGEGKLFF.

The sample holds many counts of this clonotype. CDR3 DNA: TGTGCCAGCAGCCCCTGGCCAGGACAGGACACCGGGGAGCTGTTTTTT. Protein product: CASSPWPGQDTGELFF. The rearrangement links TRBV3-1 to TRBJ2-2, with 7 bases that match TRBD1. The CDR3 consists of 16 residues. Trimming at V came to 4 bases and at J to 3 bases, leaving 8 bases not matched to a gene. The V gene's germline CDR1 is LGHDT and CDR2 YNNKEL (reference sequence).

This clonotype was recorded a few times. The chain uses TRBV7-2 and TRBJ2-6; TRBD1 matches at 9 bases. From germline, CDR1 is SGHTA and CDR2 FQGNSA. Losses at the gene ends were 8 bases for V and 0 bases for J; bases not matched to a gene: 8. The CDR3 consists of 17 residues. The CDR3 region is CASSAGQGLSGANVLTF. The CDR3 coding sequence is TGTGCCAGCTCGGCGGGACAGGGTCTCTCTGGGGCCAACGTCCTGACTTTC.

This clonotype occurred many times. This chain connects TRBV20-1 to TRBJ1-2, with 9 bases identical to TRBD1. Germline assignment: CDR1 DFQATT and CDR2 SNEGSKA (reference sequence). V shed 3 bases and J 2 bases; nucleotides not matched to a gene: 4. The CDR3 sequence is 14 residues long. For the CDR3, the DNA is TGCAGTGCTAGCTCACAGGGGGCAAACTATGGCTACACCTTC. This encodes CSASSQGANYGYTF.

Notes on this clonotype: This may stem from a read error, because a much larger clone lies one nucleotide away. This sequence joins TRBV6-1 and TRBJ2-3; TRBD2 is a possible D gene (7 bases). The better agreement between TRBJ2-1 and the DNA end casts doubt on the J call. The germline CDR1 and CDR2 sequences are MNHNS and SASEGT. This CDR3 is 16 amino acids long. CDR3 sequence (DNA): TGTGCCAGCACTCAAGGCGGGGGCCGGAGCTCCTACGAGCAGTTCTTC. Its protein is CASTQGGGRSSYEQFF.